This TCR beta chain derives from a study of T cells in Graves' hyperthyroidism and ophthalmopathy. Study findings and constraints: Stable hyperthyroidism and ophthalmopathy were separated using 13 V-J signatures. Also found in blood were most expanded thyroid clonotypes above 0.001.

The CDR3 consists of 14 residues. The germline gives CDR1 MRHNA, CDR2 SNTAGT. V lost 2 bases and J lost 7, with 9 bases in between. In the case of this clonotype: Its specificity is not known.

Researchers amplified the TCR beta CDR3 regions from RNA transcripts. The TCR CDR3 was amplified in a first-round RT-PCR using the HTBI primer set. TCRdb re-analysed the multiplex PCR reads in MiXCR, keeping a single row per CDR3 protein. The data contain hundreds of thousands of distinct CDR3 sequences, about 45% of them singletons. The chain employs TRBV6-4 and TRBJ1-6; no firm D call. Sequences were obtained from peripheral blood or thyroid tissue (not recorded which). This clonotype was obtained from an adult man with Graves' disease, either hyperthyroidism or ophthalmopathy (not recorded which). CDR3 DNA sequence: TGTGCCAGCAGTGACATGACGGTGAATTCACCCCTCCACTTT. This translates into CASSDMTVNSPLHF.